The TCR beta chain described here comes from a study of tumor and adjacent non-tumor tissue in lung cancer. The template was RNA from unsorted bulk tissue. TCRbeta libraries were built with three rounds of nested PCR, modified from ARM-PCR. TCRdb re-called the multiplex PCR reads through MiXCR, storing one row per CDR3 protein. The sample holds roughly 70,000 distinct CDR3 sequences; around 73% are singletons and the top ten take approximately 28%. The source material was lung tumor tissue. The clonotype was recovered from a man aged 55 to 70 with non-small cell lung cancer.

Here the CDR3 reads CASRKREGMNEQFF. The CDR3 DNA reads as TGTGCCAGCAGGAAGCGAGAGGGCATGAATGAGCAGTTCTTC. The chain carries TRBV6-5 and TRBJ2-1; a possible D gene is TRBD2 (5 bases). V was clipped by 6 bases and J by 7 bases, with 16 bases between them. The length of the CDR3 is 14 residues. Per the germline V gene, CDR1 is MNHEY and CDR2 is SVGAGI.